The clone carrying this T cell receptor (beta chain) was observed once. Antigen unknown. The data were taken from a study of a mutant IDH1 vaccine in newly diagnosed glioma. Study as a whole: Patients had received radiotherapy, temozolomide, or both previously, most receiving both. Visit V12 was at week 35; visit V13 was at week 47.

V lost 7 bases to trimming and J lost 5 bases; unmatched junction nucleotides: 1. CDR3 length equals 13 residues. Germline loops: CDR1 SGDLS, CDR2 YYNGEE. Produced via immunoSEQ multiplex PCR; TCRdb's table is partial and in-frame only. The sample carries around 53,000 clones, less than 85% recorded once. Documented time point: week 47, end of study. Vaccine doses each comprised 300 ug of mutant IDH1 20-mer peptide, with topical imiquimod. The sample in question was PBMCs, obtained from a glioma patient whose treatment included an IDH1 peptide vaccine. This sequence was found in a woman aged 30 to 39 with glioma. Some clones in this sample may be carry-over from other donors' samples. The chain has TRBV9 and TRBJ2-1; TRBD2 matches at 12 bases. The CDR3 DNA follows: TGTGCCAGCGGACTAGCGGGAAACAATGAGCAGTTCTTC. Translating gives CASGLAGNNEQFF.